The TCR beta chain described here comes from a study of blood T cell repertoires in COVID-19 (dated by TCRdb to about 2020). Context from the whole study: The collaborator samples originated in the United States, Italy and Spain and spanned the acute and convalescent phases of COVID-19. The material from the prospective study consisted of cDNA or gDNA derived from T cells, B-cell-depleted T cells, or PBMCs. The dataset comprised deeply sampled blood TCRbeta repertoires from subjects exposed to, actively infected with, or recovered from COVID-19. The repertoires were released in a freely available public database intended as a resource for research on the immune response to SARS-CoV-2. Samples were obtained from the ongoing ImmuneRACE study (first 160 participants) and from 1,254 subjects provided by 6 global collaborators. Sample metadata almost always included a de-identified subject ID, COVID-19 status, age in years and sex. Where HLA class I and class II types were available, the types were taken from metadata supplied by the sample provider, not from assay-based typing. The study at large found these results: How much clinical and demographic metadata was included differed by source and by participant, and the metadata was provided uncurated.

A second Seattle source provided samples from volunteer blood donors who had recovered from COVID-19. The collaborating institutions used their own protocols to collect whole blood in K2EDTA tubes. Collaborator samples were shipped for TCRbeta analysis as frozen whole blood, isolated PBMCs, or DNA extracted from either sample type. On this clone: This clone's antigen is unknown. No clone much larger than this one lies a single base away; base qualities are absent.

The immunoSEQ Assay, a bias-controlled multiplex PCR, was used to amplify TCRbeta CDR3 regions from genomic DNA. From the authors' description of their analysis: The number of nucleated cells in each sample was estimated by amplification of reference gene primers within the assay. To quantify the absolute abundance of each unique TCRbeta CDR3 rearrangement, sequence reads were collapsed and filtered. For each sample, productive Simpson clonality was calculated as the square root of Simpson's diversity index across productive rearrangements. The table was pulled from immuneACCESS by TCRdb, which kept in-frame rearrangements only. Such tables lose some clones; where checked, under half of the loss comes from unresolved V genes, and the rest has no known cause. That table gives V, J and clone size, and the DNA gave D and trimming. The sample contains 200,000 to 250,000 clones, 70% to 90% of them found a single time. The top ten clones comprise around 2.2% of the sample.

There are 14 amino acids in the CDR3, from cysteine to phenylalanine inclusive. Here the CDR3 DNA is all that survives: 42 bases in frame from base 1. The germline V gene gives CDR1 as SGHNT and CDR2 as YENEEA. Trimmed from V: 4 bases; trimmed from J: 2 bases; junction bases lacking a gene match: 3. The sequence joins TRBV11-3 to TRBJ2-5, and 8 junctional nucleotides match TRBD2. Sequenced material: peripheral blood. The clonotype originates from a man between 25 and 39 years old who had recovered from COVID-19. The sequence in DNA is TGTGCCAGCAGCTCCGCGGGGGGACAAGAGACCCAGTACTTC. It translates to CASSSAGGQETQYF.